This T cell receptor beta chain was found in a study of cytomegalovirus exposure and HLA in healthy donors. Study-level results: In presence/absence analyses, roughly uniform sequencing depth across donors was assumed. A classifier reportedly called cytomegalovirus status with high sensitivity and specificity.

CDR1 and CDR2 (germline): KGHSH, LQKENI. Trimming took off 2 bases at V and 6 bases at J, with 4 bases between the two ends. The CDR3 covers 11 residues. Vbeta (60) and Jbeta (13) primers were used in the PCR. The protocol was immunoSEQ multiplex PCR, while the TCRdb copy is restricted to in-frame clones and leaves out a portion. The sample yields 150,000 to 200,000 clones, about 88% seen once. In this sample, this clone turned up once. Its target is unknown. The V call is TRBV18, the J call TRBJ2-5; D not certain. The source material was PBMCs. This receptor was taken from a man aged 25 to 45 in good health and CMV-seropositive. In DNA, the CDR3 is TGTGCCAGCTCACCAGGGCAGACCCAGTACTTC. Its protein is CASSPGQTQYF. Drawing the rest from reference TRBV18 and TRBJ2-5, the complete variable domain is NAGVMQNPRHLVRRRGQEARLRCSPMKGHSHVYWYRQLPEEGLKFMVYLQKENIIDESGMPKERFSAEFPKEGPSILRIQQVVRGDSAAYFCASSPGQTQYFGPGTRLLVL.